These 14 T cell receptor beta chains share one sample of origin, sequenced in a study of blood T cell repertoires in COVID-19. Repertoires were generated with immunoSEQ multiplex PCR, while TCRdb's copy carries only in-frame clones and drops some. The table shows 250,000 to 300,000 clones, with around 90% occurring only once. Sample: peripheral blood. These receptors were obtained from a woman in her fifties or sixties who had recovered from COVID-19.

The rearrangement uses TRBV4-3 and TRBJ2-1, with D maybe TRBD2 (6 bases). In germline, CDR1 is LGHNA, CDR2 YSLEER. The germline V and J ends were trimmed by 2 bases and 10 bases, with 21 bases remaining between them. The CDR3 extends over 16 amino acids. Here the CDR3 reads CASSQRGLLDPGEQFF. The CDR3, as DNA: TGCGCCAGCAGCCAAAGGGGACTTCTCGACCCGGGGGAGCAGTTCTTC.

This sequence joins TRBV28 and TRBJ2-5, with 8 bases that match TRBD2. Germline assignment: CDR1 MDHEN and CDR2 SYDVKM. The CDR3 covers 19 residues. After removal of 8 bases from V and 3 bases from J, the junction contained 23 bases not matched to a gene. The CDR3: CASRRRGWGLTAGEETQYF. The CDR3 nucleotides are TGTGCCAGCCGTAGGAGGGGTTGGGGTCTGACAGCGGGGGAAGAGACCCAGTACTTC. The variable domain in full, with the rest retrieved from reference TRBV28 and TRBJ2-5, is DVKVTQSSRYLVKRTGEKVFLECVQDMDHENMFWYRQDPGLGLRLIYFSYDVKMKEKGDIPEGYSVSREKKERFSLILESASTNQTSMYLCASRRRGWGLTAGEETQYFGPGTRLLVL.

CDR3 sequence: CASSPTPDREDTQYF. The CDR3 nucleotides read TGTGCCAGCAGCCCGACCCCGGACAGGGAAGATACGCAGTATTTT. This rearrangement joins TRBV4-2 to TRBJ2-3, with TRBD1 matching 8 bases. This CDR3 is built from 15 residues. The J segment lost 5 bases and the V segment lost 4 bases, leaving 8 bases of the junction unmatched. CDR1 LGHNA and CDR2 YNFKEQ come from the germline V gene.

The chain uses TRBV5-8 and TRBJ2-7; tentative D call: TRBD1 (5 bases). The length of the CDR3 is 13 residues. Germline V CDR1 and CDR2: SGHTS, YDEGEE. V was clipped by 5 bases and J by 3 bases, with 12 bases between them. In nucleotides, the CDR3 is TGTGCCAGCAGACGCAGACAGTTCTACGAGCAGTACTTC. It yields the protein CASRRRQFYEQYF.

The CDR3 coding sequence is TGTGCCAGCAAAATGGGGGCTAGCGGGGGGTACGAGCAGTACTTC. Amino acid sequence: CASKMGASGGYEQYF. The genes are TRBV3-1 (or the pseudogene TRBV3-2) and TRBJ2-7, with TRBD2 matching 11 bases. With 7 bases clipped from V and 4 bases from J, the junction kept 9 bases outside the gene matches. Germline CDR1 is LGHDT and CDR2 is YNNKEL (reference sequence). This CDR3 has 15 residues.

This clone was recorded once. The CDR3 DNA follows: TGTGCCAGCAGTACCGGACAGGCCGGCTACACCTTC. Its protein product is CASSTGQAGYTF. This chain links TRBV28 with TRBJ1-2; 7 positions match TRBD1. The CDR3 runs to 12 residues. The V gene's germline CDR1 is MDHEN and CDR2 SYDVKM. After removal of 5 bases from V and 8 bases from J, the junction contained 5 bases not matched to a gene.

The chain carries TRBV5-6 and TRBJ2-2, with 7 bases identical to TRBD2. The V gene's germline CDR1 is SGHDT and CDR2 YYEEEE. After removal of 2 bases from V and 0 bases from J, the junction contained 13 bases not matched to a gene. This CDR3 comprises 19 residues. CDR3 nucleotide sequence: TGTGCCAGCAGCTTTCTCGCGGGAGTCCCCTCAACGAACACCGGGGAGCTGTTTTTT. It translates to CASSFLAGVPSTNTGELFF.

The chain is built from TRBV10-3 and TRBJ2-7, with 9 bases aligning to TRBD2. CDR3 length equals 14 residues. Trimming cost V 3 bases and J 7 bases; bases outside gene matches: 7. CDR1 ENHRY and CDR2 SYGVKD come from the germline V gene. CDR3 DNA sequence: TGTGCCATCAGTGATCCCGGACTAGCGCGGGAGCAGTACTTC. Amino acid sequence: CAISDPGLAREQYF.

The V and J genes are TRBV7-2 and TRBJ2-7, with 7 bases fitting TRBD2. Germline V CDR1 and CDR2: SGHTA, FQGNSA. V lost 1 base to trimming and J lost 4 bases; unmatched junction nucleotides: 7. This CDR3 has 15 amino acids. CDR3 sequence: CASSLELAVSYEQYF. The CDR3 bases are TGTGCCAGCAGCTTAGAGCTAGCGGTTAGTTACGAGCAGTACTTC. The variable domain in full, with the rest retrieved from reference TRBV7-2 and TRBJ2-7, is GAGVSQSPSNKVTEKGKDVELRCDPISGHTALYWYRQSLGQGLEFLIYFQGNSAPDKSGLPSDRFSAERTGGSVSTLTIQRTQQEDSAVYLCASSLELAVSYEQYFGPGTRLTVT.

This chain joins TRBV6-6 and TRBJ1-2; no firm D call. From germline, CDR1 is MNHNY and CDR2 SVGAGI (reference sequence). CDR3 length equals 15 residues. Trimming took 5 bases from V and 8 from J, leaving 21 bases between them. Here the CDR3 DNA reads TGTGCCAGCAGTGGTCGGGATGGGGTAGCTTGGGGCTACACCTTC. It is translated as CASSGRDGVAWGYTF.

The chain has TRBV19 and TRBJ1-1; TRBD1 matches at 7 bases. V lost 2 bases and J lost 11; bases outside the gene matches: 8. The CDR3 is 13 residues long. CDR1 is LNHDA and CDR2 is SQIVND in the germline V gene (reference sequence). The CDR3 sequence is CASSIPGGLGAFF. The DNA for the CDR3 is TGTGCCAGTAGTATACCAGGGGGGCTAGGCGCTTTCTTT.

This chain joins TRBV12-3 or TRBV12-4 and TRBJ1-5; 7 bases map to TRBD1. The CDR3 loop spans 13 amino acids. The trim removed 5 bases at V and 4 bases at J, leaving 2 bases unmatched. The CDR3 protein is CASSKTGNQPQHF. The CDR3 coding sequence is TGTGCCAGCAGTAAGACAGGGAATCAGCCCCAGCATTTT.

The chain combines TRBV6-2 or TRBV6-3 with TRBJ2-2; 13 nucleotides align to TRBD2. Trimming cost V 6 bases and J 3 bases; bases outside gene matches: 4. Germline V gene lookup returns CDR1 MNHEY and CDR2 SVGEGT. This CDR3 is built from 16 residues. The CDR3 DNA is TGTGCCAGCAGCCGACTAGCGGGGGGCCACACCGGGGAGCTGTTTTTT. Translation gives CASSRLAGGHTGELFF.

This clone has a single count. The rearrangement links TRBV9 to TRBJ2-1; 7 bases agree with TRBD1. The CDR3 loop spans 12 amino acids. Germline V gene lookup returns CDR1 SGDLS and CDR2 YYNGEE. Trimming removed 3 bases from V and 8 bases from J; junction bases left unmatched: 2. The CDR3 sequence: CASSGRGYEQFF. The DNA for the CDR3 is TGTGCCAGCAGCGGCAGGGGGTATGAGCAGTTCTTC.